This T cell receptor (beta chain) was identified in a study of cytomegalovirus exposure and HLA in healthy donors. The PCR ran on 60 Vbeta and 13 Jbeta primers. Only in-frame clones appear in the TCRdb table, and some are missing; sequencing was by immunoSEQ multiplex PCR. The sample has 35,000 to 55,000 clones; roughly half are singletons. The CDR3 extends over 14 amino acids. CDR1 and CDR2 from the germline V gene are MNHEY and SMNVEV (reference sequence). V lost 6 bases to trimming and J lost 4 bases; unmatched junction nucleotides: 5. Points from the study as a whole: It was reported that the classifier diagnosed cytomegalovirus status with high specificity and sensitivity in both the original and validation cohorts. Most TCR sequences proved rare, with some public TCRs found in many donors. Prior analysis indicated that the majority of TCR beta V segments exhibited productivity approximately 87% or approximately 30% of the time. Analysis performed later showed TCR beta chains linked to HLA being more clonally expanded than equally common others.

Notes on this clone: Its antigen is still unknown.

The chain employs TRBV27 and TRBJ2-7, with 11 bases lining up with TRBD2. Sequencing used PBMCs. The TCR was taken from a man in his fifties or sixties in good health and CMV-seronegative. The CDR3 region is CASRASGRTYEQYF. CDR3 in DNA: TGTGCCAGCAGGGCTAGCGGGAGGACGTACGAGCAGTACTTC.